A single sample is the source of the 14 T cell receptor beta chains below, sequenced in a study of blood T cell repertoires in COVID-19. Produced via immunoSEQ multiplex PCR; TCRdb's table is partial and in-frame only. The sample has 200,000 to 250,000 clones, roughly 90% seen once. The sample comprised PBMCs or T cells enriched from blood (not recorded which). Receptor source: a man aged 25 to 40 who had been exposed to COVID-19.

V is TRBV12-3 or TRBV12-4 and J is TRBJ2-5; D is ambiguous. V was shortened by 5 bases and J by 9 bases, with 16 bases between the two germline ends. This CDR3 has 13 amino acids. The CDR3, as DNA: TGTGCCAGCAGTCCTGACGCCCGCCGGGCCCAGTACTTC. It translates to CASSPDARRAQYF.

The genes are TRBV25-1 and TRBJ1-6; D is uncertain. The germline V and J ends were trimmed by 2 bases and 14 bases, with 16 bases remaining between them. Germline CDR1 is MGHDK and CDR2 is SYGVNS. CDR3 length: 14 amino acids. CDR3 sequence (DNA): TGTGCCAGCAGTGAACCCGGGCGGGTGTGGTCCCTCCACTTT. The encoded protein is CASSEPGRVWSLHF.

V usage is TRBV5-6 and J usage is TRBJ2-5; no definite D call. Germline V lookup: CDR1 SGHDT, CDR2 YYEEEE. V shed 4 bases and J shed 2 bases, with 9 bases lying between them. The CDR3 runs 13 residues. CDR3: CASSPQEQETQYF. DNA for the CDR3: TGTGCCAGCAGCCCCCAGGAACAAGAGACCCAGTACTTC.

V usage is TRBV7-9 and J usage is TRBJ2-7; a weak D match, TRBD2 (5 bases). Trimming took off 2 bases at V and 3 bases at J, with 8 bases between the two ends. The germline V gene encodes CDR1 SEHNR and CDR2 FQNEAQ (reference sequence). The CDR3 runs 13 residues. CDR3 amino acids: CASSLPGFYEQYF. Written as DNA, the CDR3 is TGTGCCAGCAGCTTACCGGGATTCTACGAGCAGTACTTC. Full variable domain (outside the CDR3, taken from reference TRBV7-9 and TRBJ2-7): DTGVSQNPRHKITKRGQNVTFRCDPISEHNRLYWYRQTLGQGPEFLTYFQNEAQLEKSRLLSDRFSAERPKGSFSTLEIQRTEQGDSAMYLCASSLPGFYEQYFGPGTRLTVT.

J is TRBJ1-2 and V is TRBV7-9, with D maybe TRBD1 (6 bases). The CDR3 sequence is 16 residues long. Per germline, CDR1 SEHNR and CDR2 FQNEAQ (reference sequence). The V and J ends lost 5 bases and 4 bases respectively, with 20 bases between them. CDR3 DNA: TGTGCCAGCAGCCCACTCTGGGACACCCTCGTCTATGGCTACACCTTC. This sequence encodes CASSPLWDTLVYGYTF. The full variable domain, with the rest looked up from reference TRBV7-9 and TRBJ1-2, is DTGVSQNPRHKITKRGQNVTFRCDPISEHNRLYWYRQTLGQGPEFLTYFQNEAQLEKSRLLSDRFSAERPKGSFSTLEIQRTEQGDSAMYLCASSPLWDTLVYGYTFGSGTRLTVV.

This clone was detected once. This sequence joins TRBV3-1 (or the pseudogene TRBV3-2) and TRBJ1-3; D may be TRBD1 (6 bases). Germline CDR1 is LGHDT and CDR2 is YNNKEL (reference sequence). V was cut by 3 bases and J by 1 base, with 22 bases left in between. This CDR3 region has 19 residues. The CDR3 nucleotides read TGTGCCAGCAGCCATCCATTACCTGGACAGAGTAAGTCTGGAAACACCATATATTTT. Translating it yields CASSHPLPGQSKSGNTIYF.

The rearrangement joins TRBV5-5 to TRBJ2-2, with D unclear. V was clipped by 1 base and J by 7 bases, with 11 bases between them. Germline CDR1 and CDR2: SGHKS and YYEKEE (reference sequence). CDR3 length: 14 amino acids. The CDR3 nucleotides read TGTGCCAGCAGCTTGCGCCGGTTGAGCGGGGAGCTGTTTTTT. Its protein product is CASSLRRLSGELFF.

The chain links TRBV9 to TRBJ1-1; 7 positions agree with TRBD1. The CDR3 extends over 12 amino acids. The germline CDR1 and CDR2 sequences are SGDLS and YYNGEE. V trimming: 9 bases; J trimming: 7 bases; junction bases outside the gene matches: 9. The CDR3 is CATGDSPLEAFF. In DNA form, the CDR3 reads TGTGCCACCGGGGACAGTCCGCTTGAAGCTTTCTTT.

The chain recombines TRBV5-4 with TRBJ2-7; 8 nucleotides agree with TRBD1. V was clipped by 3 bases and J by 3 bases; unmatched bases: 8. CDR1 SGHNT and CDR2 YYREEE come from the germline V gene (reference sequence). The CDR3 is 15 residues long. The CDR3 DNA reads TGTGCCAGCAGCTCCGGGACAGGTGCATTCTACGAGCAGTACTTC. This translates into CASSSGTGAFYEQYF.

The rearrangement joins TRBV9 to TRBJ2-5; TRBD1 might be the D (7 bases). The CDR3 spans 15 residues. V shed 2 bases and J shed 2 bases, with 13 bases lying between them. Germline assignment: CDR1 SGDLS and CDR2 YYNGEE. The CDR3 here is CASSVAGQPQETQYF. Here the CDR3 DNA reads TGTGCCAGCAGCGTTGCGGGACAGCCACAAGAGACCCAGTACTTC.

V gene TRBV2 combines with J gene TRBJ2-2, with D possibly being TRBD2 (6 bases). Germline assignment: CDR1 SNHLY and CDR2 FYNNEI. The CDR3 covers 16 residues. V gave up 0 bases and J gave up 4 bases, with 12 bases separating them. The CDR3 DNA reads TGTGCCAGCAGTGAAGCGCCGGGGGTGGGCACCGGGGAGCTGTTTTTT. It encodes CASSEAPGVGTGELFF. Variable domain in full (rest from reference TRBV2 and TRBJ2-2): EPEVTQTPSHQVTQMGQEVILRCVPISNHLYFYWYRQILGQKVEFLVSFYNNEISEKSEIFDDQFSVERPDGSNFTLKIRSTKLEDSAMYFCASSEAPGVGTGELFFGEGSRLTVL.

This clone was counted ten times or more. The J gene is TRBJ2-7, the V gene TRBV6-6; D ambiguous. Per germline, CDR1 MNHNY and CDR2 SVGAGI (reference sequence). The CDR3 has 13 amino acids. V was shortened by 4 bases and J by 5 bases, with 12 bases between the two germline ends. As DNA, the CDR3 is TGTGCCAGCAGTTTAACAGAACTCGACGAGCAGTACTTC. Translation gives CASSLTELDEQYF.

This chain links TRBV15 with TRBJ1-2, with D possibly being TRBD1 (6 bases). CDR3 size: 14 residues. Trimming removed 0 bases from V and 7 bases from J, with 12 bases in between. The germline gives CDR1 LNHNV, CDR2 YYDKDF (reference sequence). In DNA form, the CDR3 reads TGTGCCACCAGCAGAGATCGGGCAGGGGTTGGCTACACCTTC. Translation: CATSRDRAGVGYTF.

This clone was counted only a few times. The chain couples TRBV7-9 to TRBJ2-2; no clear D gene. Looked up from germline, CDR1 is SEHNR and CDR2 is FQNEAQ (reference sequence). The CDR3 totals 16 residues. Trimming left V 2 bases short and J 0 bases short, with 10 bases between. The CDR3 is CASSLQQIANTGELFF. CDR3 coding DNA: TGTGCCAGCAGCTTACAACAGATCGCGAACACCGGGGAGCTGTTTTTT.